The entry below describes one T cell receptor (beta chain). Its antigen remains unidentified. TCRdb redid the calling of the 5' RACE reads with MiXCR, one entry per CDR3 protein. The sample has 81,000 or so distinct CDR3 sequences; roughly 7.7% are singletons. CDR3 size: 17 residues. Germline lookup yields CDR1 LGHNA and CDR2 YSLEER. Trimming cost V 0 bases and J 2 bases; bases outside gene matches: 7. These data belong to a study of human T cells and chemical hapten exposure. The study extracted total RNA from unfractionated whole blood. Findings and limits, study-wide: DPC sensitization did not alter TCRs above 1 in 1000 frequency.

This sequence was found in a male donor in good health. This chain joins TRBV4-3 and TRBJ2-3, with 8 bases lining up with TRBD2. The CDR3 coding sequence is TGCGCCAGCAGCCAAGAGGCCCAGCGGGGGACCACAGATACGCAGTATTTT. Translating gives CASSQEAQRGTTDTQYF.